Below, 8 T cell receptor beta chains from the same sample are listed, as sequenced in a study of T cells in women clearing cervical HPV infection. The data were produced by immunoSEQ multiplex PCR, yet TCRdb's version contains in-frame clones alone and is incomplete. Its table records about 30,000 clones. The sample taken for sequencing was blood buffy coat. These TCRs come from a woman between 18 and 70 years old with a cervical HPV16 infection that either progressed to CIN3+ or cleared (not recorded which).

Remarks on this clone: Read sequence stops 3 residues before the CDR3 end, and the germline J gene provides the missing end. The chain has TRBV6-1 and TRBJ1-4; TRBD1 matches 7 bases. The CDR3 is 14 amino acids. The V gene's germline CDR1 is MNHNS and CDR2 SASEGT. V shed 5 bases and J 7 bases; nucleotides not matched to a gene: 7. The covered CDR3 bases are TGTGCCAGCAGTAAAGAACAGGGGATTGAAAAA. Translation gives CASSKEQGIEK. The full CDR3 is CASSKEQGIEKLFF.

In the case of this clone: The read comes to an end 3 residues before the CDR3 does, leaving the germline J gene to fill in the end. The chain recombines TRBV28 with TRBJ1-2; D not certain. This CDR3 is built from 15 residues. The germline gives CDR1 MDHEN, CDR2 SYDVKM. Trimming pared 3 bases from V and 1 base from J, leaving 12 bases between. Incomplete CDR3 DNA: TGTGCCAGCAGTTTGTGGGAGAGCGGTAACTATGGC. This gives the protein CASSLWESGNYG. The complete CDR3 protein is CASSLWESGNYGYTF.

Comments on this clone: The read ends 3 residues early relative to the CDR3; the germline J gene fills the gap. The V gene is TRBV20-1, the J gene TRBJ2-7, with 7 bases that match TRBD1. The germline V gene encodes CDR1 DFQATT and CDR2 SNEGSKA (reference sequence). The length of the CDR3 is 14 residues. The V segment lost 0 bases and the J segment 4 bases; nucleotides outside the gene matches: 6. CDR3 DNA (partial): TGCAGTGCTAGAGACCCGGACAGGACTTACGAG. It encodes CSARDPDRTYE. The whole CDR3 protein is CSARDPDRTYEQYF.

Remarks on this clone: The read stops 3 residues short of the end of the CDR3; the missing end is completed from the germline J gene. V and J are TRBV2 and TRBJ2-2; 8 bases line up with TRBD1. The CDR3 length is 14 residues. Germline V CDR1 and CDR2: SNHLY, FYNNEI. J lost 3 bases, V lost 6 bases, and 3 bases had no gene match. Incomplete CDR3 DNA: TGTGCCAGCAGCGTACAGGGGGACACCGGGGAG. Translated: CASSVQGDTGE. The entire CDR3 is CASSVQGDTGELFF.

Regarding this clone: The CDR3 end is not reached by the read, which stops 3 residues before it; the germline J gene fills it in. This chain links TRBV2 with TRBJ1-5; D remains ambiguous. Looked up from germline, CDR1 is SNHLY and CDR2 is FYNNEI. The CDR3 sequence is 14 residues long. With 0 bases removed from V and 4 bases from J, the gap between germline ends came to 7 bases. CDR3 DNA (partial): TGTGCCAGCAGTGAAGCGTTCAAAAATCAGCCC. Translation gives CASSEAFKNQP. The entire CDR3 protein is CASSEAFKNQPQHF.

Comment on this clone: The read ends 3 residues before the CDR3 terminus; that terminus is restored from the germline J gene. The rearrangement joins TRBV19 to TRBJ2-7, with D possibly matching TRBD2 (5 bases). V lost 1 base and J 0 bases, leaving 16 bases between the germline ends. The CDR3 sequence is 17 residues long. Germline V gives CDR1 LNHDA, CDR2 SQIVND (reference sequence). The part of the CDR3 DNA that was read is TGTGCCAGTAGTATAGTAGTTAAGGACTTCAGCTCCTACGAG. Translating it yields CASSIVVKDFSSYE. The CDR3 reads in full as CASSIVVKDFSSYEQYF.

A note on this clone: The read ends 3 residues before the CDR3 terminus; that terminus is restored from the germline J gene. The V and J genes are TRBV20-1 and TRBJ2-1; the match to TRBD2 covers 11 bases. V dropped 1 base and J dropped 8; count of bases not matched to a gene: 4. The CDR3 runs to 14 residues. The germline CDR1 and CDR2 sequences are DFQATT and SNEGSKA (reference sequence). CDR3 sequence: CSARVLAGVHEQFF. The sequenced part of the CDR3 DNA is TGCAGTGCTAGAGTACTAGCGGGAGTCCATGAG.

As for this clone: Read data end 3 residues before the CDR3 end; the end is taken from the germline J gene. The chain links TRBV12-3 or TRBV12-4 to TRBJ1-6; D is uncertain. V lost 1 base to trimming and J lost 0 bases, with 7 bases between them. This CDR3 is built from 16 residues. The covered CDR3 bases are TGTGCCAGCAGTTTAGTCCCTTTCTCCTATAATTCACCC. It encodes CASSLVPFSYNSP. Given in full, the CDR3 is CASSLVPFSYNSPLHF.